These 20 T cell receptor beta chains were sequenced from one sample in a study of T cell changes during pregnancy in multiple sclerosis. The repertoire was sequenced with immunoSEQ multiplex PCR; TCRdb's copy has only in-frame clones and lacks some. The table records tens of thousands of clones, about 90% of them present only once. The sequenced sample was peripheral blood, obtained in the second trimester of pregnancy. The receptors were sampled from a female donor with multiple sclerosis, enrolled in a pregnancy study.

The V call is TRBV7-6, the J call TRBJ2-1; 9 positions match TRBD2. After removal of 1 base from V and 9 bases from J, the junction contained 7 bases not matched to a gene. CDR3 length: 15 amino acids. Germline CDR1 is SGHVS and CDR2 is FNYEAQ. For the CDR3, the DNA is TGTGCCAGCAGCTTAGGGGAGGGGACTAGCATTGAGCAGTTCTTC. It codes for CASSLGEGTSIEQFF.

The chain combines TRBV6-4 with TRBJ1-6; D may be TRBD1 (5 bases). Germline V gene sequence: CDR1 MRHNA, CDR2 SNTAGT. V lost 4 bases and J lost 6, with 7 bases in between. This CDR3 spans 13 amino acids. The chain's CDR3 is CASSVDSNSPLHF. The CDR3, as DNA: TGTGCCAGCAGTGTCGACAGTAATTCACCCCTCCACTTT.

This rearrangement joins TRBV7-9 to TRBJ1-2; TRBD1 might be the D (6 bases). V was trimmed by 5 bases and J by 3 bases, leaving 13 bases between them. CDR3 size: 14 residues. Germline V gene data show CDR1 as SEHNR and CDR2 as FQNEAQ (reference sequence). Here the CDR3 DNA reads TGTGCCAGCAGCCCCCAGGGGACGGACTATGGCTACACCTTC. Translated: CASSPQGTDYGYTF.

The chain links TRBV2 to TRBJ1-1; D uncertain. CDR3 length: 13 amino acids. V lost 7 bases, J lost 6 bases, and 15 bases lay in between. Germline V CDR1 and CDR2: SNHLY, FYNNEI. For the CDR3, the DNA is TGTGCCAGCACGCTGGGCTTTGGGCCTGAAGCTTTCTTT. Encoded protein: CASTLGFGPEAFF.

The chain employs TRBV6-1 and TRBJ1-1, with a weak D call TRBD1 (6 bases). The CDR3 consists of 14 residues. V was cut by 4 bases and J by 6 bases, with 15 bases left in between. Germline lookup yields CDR1 MNHNS and CDR2 SASEGT. In DNA form, the CDR3 reads TGTGCCAGCAGTGCCAAACAGGGTACTTCTGAAGCTTTCTTT. Translation gives CASSAKQGTSEAFF.

In its sample, this clone was seen once. The same CDR3 is also encoded by other DNA sequences in this sample. The chain recombines TRBV2 with TRBJ2-5; 10 nucleotides line up with TRBD1. CDR3 length equals 14 residues. Germline assignment: CDR1 SNHLY and CDR2 FYNNEI. J was trimmed by 5 bases and V by 6 bases; bases with no gene match: 6. In DNA, the CDR3 is TGTGCCAGCAGGGGGACAGGGGTCTGGGAGACCCAGTACTTC. This encodes CASRGTGVWETQYF.

This chain links TRBV5-4 with TRBJ1-2; 7 nucleotides match TRBD1. This CDR3 region has 14 residues. The J segment lost 4 bases and the V segment lost 4 bases, leaving 7 bases of the junction unmatched. The germline V gene has CDR1 SGHNT and CDR2 YYREEE (reference sequence). In DNA form, the CDR3 reads TGTGCCAGCAGCCTACCCGGGACAGTCTATGGCTACACCTTC. Translating gives CASSLPGTVYGYTF.

The chain uses TRBV7-9 and TRBJ1-4; TRBD1 matches at 7 bases. Unmatched junction bases numbered 4, after V lost 0 bases and J lost 6 bases. The CDR3 runs to 15 residues. Germline V gene data show CDR1 as SEHNR and CDR2 as FQNEAQ (reference sequence). CDR3 sequence (DNA): TGTGCCAGCAGCTTAGCTAGACAGGGATATGAAAAACTGTTTTTT. Protein product: CASSLARQGYEKLFF.

The chain joins TRBV19 to TRBJ1-5, with a possible D match to TRBD1 (6 bases). The CDR3 is 14 residues long. V was shortened by 3 bases and J by 7 bases, with 13 bases between the two germline ends. Germline values: CDR1 LNHDA, CDR2 SQIVND (reference sequence). CDR3 region: CASSITGQGQPQHF. The CDR3 DNA reads TGTGCCAGTAGTATTACAGGGCAGGGGCAGCCCCAGCATTTT.

The J gene is TRBJ1-1, the V gene TRBV7-9; tentatively, D is TRBD1 (6 bases). Trimming removed 10 bases from V and 7 bases from J, with 19 bases in between. The CDR3 is 13 amino acids. The germline V gene has CDR1 SEHNR and CDR2 FQNEAQ (reference sequence). CDR3 nucleotide sequence: TGTGCCACCCATCGTGCAGGGGAAAGTGAAGCTTTCTTT. The encoded protein is CATHRAGESEAFF.

The chain uses TRBV27 and TRBJ2-1, with TRBD1 identical over 9 bases. CDR1 is MNHEY and CDR2 is SMNVEV in the germline V gene (reference sequence). The J segment lost 4 bases and the V segment lost 6 bases, leaving 7 bases of the junction unmatched. CDR3 size: 15 residues. For the CDR3, the DNA is TGTGCCAGCAGACAGGGACAGGGAACTTACAATGAGCAGTTCTTC. Translating it yields CASRQGQGTYNEQFF.

This rearrangement joins TRBV25-1 to TRBJ1-2; D not certain. The CDR3 contains 13 residues. Trimming pared 4 bases from V and 3 bases from J, leaving 9 bases between. Germline V lookup: CDR1 MGHDK, CDR2 SYGVNS. The CDR3 spells CASSGAGDYGYTF. The CDR3 DNA reads TGTGCCAGCAGTGGGGCCGGGGACTATGGCTACACCTTC.

The chain combines TRBV10-3 with TRBJ1-1; the match to TRBD1 covers 10 bases. The CDR3 contains 16 residues. Germline values: CDR1 ENHRY, CDR2 SYGVKD. V lost 6 bases to trimming and J lost 4 bases; unmatched junction nucleotides: 11. The CDR3 is CAISLRDRGAGTEAFF. The CDR3 DNA reads TGTGCCATCAGCCTCCGGGACAGGGGAGCTGGCACTGAAGCTTTCTTT.

The rearrangement links TRBV4-3 to TRBJ1-6; a weak D match, TRBD1 (5 bases). The CDR3 is 15 amino acids. Germline values: CDR1 LGHNA, CDR2 YSLEER. Between the trimmed V and J ends, which lost 1 base and 8 bases, there was a span of 12 bases. The DNA for the CDR3 is TGCGCCAGCAGCCAAGTAAGGGGATCGGATTCACCCCTCCACTTT. Its translation is CASSQVRGSDSPLHF.

The gene calls are TRBV19 and TRBJ2-2, with TRBD1 as a possible D gene (6 bases). The V end lost 10 bases, the J end lost 4 bases, and 19 bases lay between the germline ends. The CDR3 has 15 residues. The germline CDR1 and CDR2 sequences are LNHDA and SQIVND (reference sequence). CDR3 in amino acids: CATQGREWTTGELFF. CDR3 nucleotide sequence: TGTGCCACGCAGGGGCGAGAGTGGACCACCGGGGAGCTGTTTTTT.

The J gene is TRBJ1-1, the V gene TRBV2, with D maybe TRBD1 (5 bases). V dropped 3 bases and J dropped 1 base, with 12 bases sitting between them. Germline loops: CDR1 SNHLY, CDR2 FYNNEI. The CDR3 totals 15 residues. CDR3 sequence reads: CASSDQGWGNTEAFF. CDR3 sequence (DNA): TGTGCCAGCAGTGATCAGGGTTGGGGGAACACTGAAGCTTTCTTT.

This clone appeared a few times. The CDR3 DNA is TGTGCCAGCCTCAGGACAGTCACAGATACGCAGTATTTT. Translation: CASLRTVTDTQYF. The chain links TRBV2 to TRBJ2-3; possible D gene TRBD1, 6 bases. Trimming left V 8 bases short and J 2 bases short, with 11 bases between. This CDR3 has 13 amino acids. Germline loops: CDR1 SNHLY, CDR2 FYNNEI.

This clone was recorded once. The junction departs from germline at one end; a sequencing error may be responsible. The genes are TRBV14 and TRBJ2-4; TRBD1 is a possible D gene (6 bases). CDR1 is SGHDN and CDR2 is FVKESK in the germline V gene. The CDR3 contains 17 residues. DNA of the CDR3: TGTGCCAGTAGCCGTACAGGGCTGACTTTAGCCAAAAACATTCAGTACTTC. Its protein is CASSRTGLTLAKNIQYF.

The chain combines TRBV5-4 with TRBJ2-3; the D is unclear. CDR1 and CDR2 (germline): SGHNT, YYREEE (reference sequence). There are 13 residues in the CDR3. V lost 6 bases to trimming and J lost 2 bases, with 10 bases between them. The CDR3 sequence is CASTRAVTDTQYF. The CDR3 DNA is TGTGCCAGCACTCGAGCTGTCACAGATACGCAGTATTTT.

This clone has more than one count but fewer than ten. The V and J genes are TRBV19 and TRBJ1-2; 9 bases are shared with TRBD1. The CDR3 runs to 13 residues. Germline CDR1 LNHDA, CDR2 SQIVND (reference sequence). Germline trimming cut 5 bases from V and 7 bases from J; bases unmatched to any gene: 5. The CDR3, as DNA: TGTGCCAGTAGTGACAGGGACAGGGTTGGCTACACCTTC. This gives the protein CASSDRDRVGYTF. Using reference TRBV19 and TRBJ1-2 for the parts outside the CDR3, the full variable domain is DGGITQSPKYLFRKEGQNVTLSCEQNLNHDAMYWYRQDPGQGLRLIYYSQIVNDFQKGDIAEGYSVSREKKESFPLTVTSAQKNPTAFYLCASSDRDRVGYTFGSGTRLTVV.